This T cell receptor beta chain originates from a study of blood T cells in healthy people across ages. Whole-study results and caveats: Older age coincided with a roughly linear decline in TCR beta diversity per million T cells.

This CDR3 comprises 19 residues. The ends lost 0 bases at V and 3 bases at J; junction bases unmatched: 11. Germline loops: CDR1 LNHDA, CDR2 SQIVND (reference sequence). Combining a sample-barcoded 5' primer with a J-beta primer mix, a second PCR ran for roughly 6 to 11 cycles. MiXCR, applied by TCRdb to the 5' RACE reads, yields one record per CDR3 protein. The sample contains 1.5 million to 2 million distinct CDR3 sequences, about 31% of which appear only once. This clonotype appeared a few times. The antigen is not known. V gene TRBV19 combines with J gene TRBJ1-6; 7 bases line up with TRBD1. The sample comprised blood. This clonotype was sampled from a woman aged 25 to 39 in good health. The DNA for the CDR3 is TGTGCCAGTAGTATAGATCGAAGGACAGGCGACTACTATAATTCACCCCTCCACTTT. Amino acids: CASSIDRRTGDYYNSPLHF.